The entry below describes one TCR beta chain. This sample's TCRbeta library carried unique molecular identifier barcodes. Via MiXCR, TCRdb re-called the PCR reads, giving one row per CDR3 protein. The repertoire consists of approximately 190,000 distinct CDR3 sequences, with roughly 6.3% occurring once and the leading ten covering 4.5%. This CDR3 spans 13 amino acids. Germline V gene sequence: CDR1 SQVTM, CDR2 ANQGSEA. Between the trimmed V and J ends, which lost 7 bases and 10 bases, there was a span of 22 bases. The data derive from a study of T-cell reconstitution after alpha-beta-depleted transplantation in children.

The source material was PBMCs, sampled before TCRalphabeta/CD19-depleted stem cell transplant. This sequence originates from a girl under two years old with combined immunodeficiency, due to receive a stem cell transplant. The chain couples TRBV29-1 to TRBJ2-5, with D perhaps being TRBD1 or TRBD2 (6 bases each). CDR3 residues: CSATGLEGDDQYF. The CDR3 region has the DNA TGCAGCGCAACAGGGTTGGAGGGGGATGACCAGTACTTC.